The sample holds one count of the clone carrying this TCR beta chain. Its antigen is unidentified. The data belong to a study of cytomegalovirus exposure and HLA in healthy donors. Overall study context: Roughly 80 million unique TCRs from HLA-typed donors were held in an early data release.

Findings and limits, study-wide: Follow-up analysis later connected one missense variant in DCLRE1C with trimming of TCR beta V- and J-genes. The authors confirmed in vitro that a few CMV-associated chains were specific for CMV antigens. Across HLA loci, a later analysis found differing TCR association rates, with DRB1 most and HLA-C fewest.

PCR employed 60 Vbeta and 13 Jbeta primers. Repertoires were generated with immunoSEQ multiplex PCR, while TCRdb's copy carries only in-frame clones and drops some. The data hold around 80,000 clones, with around 70% observed a single time. Germline V gene sequence: CDR1 SGHTA, CDR2 FQGNSA. This CDR3 has 14 amino acids. V was pared by 6 bases and J by 5 bases, with 3 bases of the junction left unmatched. The genes are TRBV7-2 and TRBJ2-1; 11 nucleotides match TRBD2. What was sequenced was PBMCs. The TCR was taken from a man aged 35-49 years in good health and CMV-seropositive. The CDR3 bases are TGTGCCAGCAGATTTAGCGGGGGGGACAATGAGCAGTTCTTC. It translates to CASRFSGGDNEQFF. Together with reference TRBV7-2 and TRBJ2-1, the CDR3 gives the full variable domain: GAGVSQSPSNKVTEKGKDVELRCDPISGHTALYWYRQSLGQGLEFLIYFQGNSAPDKSGLPSDRFSAERTGGSVSTLTIQRTQQEDSAVYLCASRFSGGDNEQFFGPGTRLTVL.